The 4 T cell receptor beta chains listed next were all sequenced from one sample in a study of blood T cells in healthy people across ages. Alongside a J-beta primer mix, a sample-barcoded 5' primer served in a second PCR lasting roughly 7 to 11 cycles. TCRdb independently ran MiXCR on the 5' RACE reads; one entry per CDR3 protein. The repertoire holds 710,000 or so distinct CDR3 sequences, about 24% seen once, with roughly a fifth in the top ten. The sequenced material came from blood. These receptors were taken from a man between 65 and 80 years old in good health.

This clonotype was seen a handful of times. The chain links TRBV11-1 to TRBJ1-6; D is unclear. Trimming pared 5 bases from V and 10 bases from J, leaving 12 bases between. The CDR3 is made up of 13 amino acids. Germline loops: CDR1 SGHAT, CDR2 FQDESV (reference sequence). The CDR3 DNA is TGTGCCAGCAGCATCCAGCGTACCTCACCCCTCCACTTT. Protein product: CASSIQRTSPLHF.

This clonotype has a handful of counts. The chain uses TRBV25-1 and TRBJ1-2, with 7 positions matching TRBD1. CDR3 length: 14 residues. The J segment lost 4 bases and the V segment lost 4 bases, leaving 6 bases of the junction unmatched. Germline loops: CDR1 MGHDK, CDR2 SYGVNS. The CDR3 nucleotides are TGTGCCAGCAGTGCTGGGACAGACTTCTATGGCTACACCTTC. Protein: CASSAGTDFYGYTF.

Comments on this clonotype: Since the CDR3 does not end with the conserved phenylalanine or tryptophan, this likely comes from a read error. The J gene is TRBJ2-5, the V gene TRBV28; 7 nucleotides align to TRBD2. The J call is in doubt because the DNA end fits TRBJ2-1 better. The germline gives CDR1 MDHEN, CDR2 SYDVKM. CDR3 size: 15 residues. In DNA form, the CDR3 reads TGTGCCAGCAACCCACAGCGGGGTGGACGGAATGAGCAGTTCATC. Translating it yields CASNPQRGGRNEQFI.

The rearrangement joins TRBV20-1 to TRBJ1-5; the match to TRBD1 covers 9 bases. The V gene's germline CDR1 is DFQATT and CDR2 SNEGSKA (reference sequence). CDR3 size: 14 residues. V was clipped by 0 bases and J by 6 bases; unmatched bases: 3. Here the CDR3 DNA reads TGCAGTGCTAGAGAGGGGACAGGGTTTCAGCCCCAGCATTTT. Protein product: CSAREGTGFQPQHF.